Listed here is a single T cell receptor (beta chain). TCRdb processed the 5' RACE reads anew with MiXCR; each CDR3 protein has one entry. The sample has over 550,000 distinct CDR3 sequences, 7.1% seen once. The entry originates in a study of identical twins. The sample was also linked to a second study, of yellow fever vaccine responses in identical twins.

The receptor comes from a woman under 30 in good health. The sequenced material came from PBMCs.

CDR3 amino acids: CASSIEGLAGGGEQFF. For the CDR3, the DNA is TGTGCCAGTAGTATAGAGGGACTAGCGGGAGGGGGTGAGCAGTTCTTC. The rearrangement uses TRBV19 and TRBJ2-1, with TRBD2 matching over 16 bases. Germline V CDR1 and CDR2: LNHDA, SQIVND (reference sequence). V was pared by 0 bases and J by 9 bases, with 2 bases of the junction left unmatched. This CDR3 comprises 16 residues.